The TCR beta chain described here comes from a study of blood T cell repertoires in COVID-19. Profiled with immunoSEQ multiplex PCR; TCRdb holds only in-frame clones, not every one. The data hold 180,000 or so clones, with 82% observed a single time. The source is a man aged 50-60 years who had recovered from COVID-19. Sequenced material: PBMCs or T cells enriched from blood (not recorded which).

As DNA, the CDR3 is TGTGCCAGCAGTGAGAGAGACAGGGCCTCCTACGAGCAGTACTTC. Translating it yields CASSERDRASYEQYF. The chain links TRBV2 to TRBJ2-7; 7 nucleotides align to TRBD1. The CDR3 is made up of 15 amino acids. In germline, CDR1 is SNHLY, CDR2 FYNNEI. V shed 3 bases, J shed 0 bases, and the junction held 5 bases outside the gene matches. Complete variable domain (other parts from reference TRBV2 and TRBJ2-7): EPEVTQTPSHQVTQMGQEVILRCVPISNHLYFYWYRQILGQKVEFLVSFYNNEISEKSEIFDDQFSVERPDGSNFTLKIRSTKLEDSAMYFCASSERDRASYEQYFGPGTRLTVT.